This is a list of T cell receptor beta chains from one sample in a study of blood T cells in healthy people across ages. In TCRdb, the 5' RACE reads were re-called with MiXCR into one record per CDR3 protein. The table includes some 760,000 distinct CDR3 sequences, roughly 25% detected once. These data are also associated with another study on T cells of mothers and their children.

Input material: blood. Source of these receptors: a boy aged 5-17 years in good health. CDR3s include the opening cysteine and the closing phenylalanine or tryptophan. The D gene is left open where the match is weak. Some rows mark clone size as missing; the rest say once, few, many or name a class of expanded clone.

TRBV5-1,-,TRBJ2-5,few,TGCGCCGGCCAGGACAGAGGATTCCAAGAGACCCAGTACTTC,CAGQDRGFQETQYF
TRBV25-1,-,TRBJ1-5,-,TGTGCCAGCAGTGGCGGCGGATTACTTAGCAATCAGCCCCAGCATTTT,CASSGGGLLSNQPQHF
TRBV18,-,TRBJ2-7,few,TGTGCCAGCTCACCGATCCGGGATACCTACGAGCGGTACTTC,CASSPIRDTYERYF
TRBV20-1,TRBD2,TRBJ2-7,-,TGCAGTGCTAGCCTAGCGGGGGTACACGAGCAGTACTTC,CSASLAGVHEQYF
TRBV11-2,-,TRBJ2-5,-,TGTGCCAGCAGCTTAGGACCAGCGGAGACCCAGTACTTC,CASSLGPAETQYF
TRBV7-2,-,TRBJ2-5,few,TGTGCCAGCAGCTTAGTTCAGGGGAAAGAGACCCAGTACTTC,CASSLVQGKETQYF
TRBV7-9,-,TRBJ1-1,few,TGTGCCAGCAGCTTTCTCTTGGGGAACACTGAAGCTTTCTTT,CASSFLLGNTEAFF
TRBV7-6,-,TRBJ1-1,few,TGTGCCAGCTCTCTAGGACCAGTGGTAAAGGGGATGAACACTGAAGCTTTCTTT,CASSLGPVVKGMNTEAFF
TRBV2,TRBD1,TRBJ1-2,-,TGTGCCAGCACCCACGGGACAGACGATGGCTGCACCTTC,CASTHGTDDGCTF
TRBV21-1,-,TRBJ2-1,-,TGTGCCAGCAGCAAAGCGCTCTGGGACGGTGGCTACAATGAGCAGTTCTTC,CASSKALWDGGYNEQFF
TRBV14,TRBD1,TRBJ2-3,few,TGTGCCAGCAGCAAAAACAGGGGAGGCACAGATACGCAGTATTTT,CASSKNRGGTDTQYF
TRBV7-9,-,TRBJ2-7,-,TGTGCCAGCAGCTTAGCCTACAGGGCCCGCGAGCAGTACTTC,CASSLAYRAREQYF
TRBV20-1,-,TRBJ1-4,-,TGCAGTGCTAGAGATCCGGGGGGCACTAATGAAAAACTGTTCTTT,CSARDPGGTNEKLFF
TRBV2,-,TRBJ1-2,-,TGTGCCAGCCTACTGGGAGGGAGGGGCTACACCTTC,CASLLGGRGYTF
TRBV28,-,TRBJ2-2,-,TGTGCCAGCAGTTTAAGGAGGGTTACGAACACCGGGGAGCTGTTTTTT,CASSLRRVTNTGELFF
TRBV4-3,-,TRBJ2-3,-,TGCGCCAGCAGCCAAGAGGGAGGAGATACGCAGTATTTT,CASSQEGGDTQYF
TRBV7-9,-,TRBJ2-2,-,TGTGCCAGCAGTCCTCCTCGTGGGACCACCGGGGAGCTGTTTTTT,CASSPPRGTTGELFF
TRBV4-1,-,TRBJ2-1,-,TGCGCCAGCAGCCAAGGACCGGCTAGAGTCTACAATGAGCAGTTCTTC,CASSQGPARVYNEQFF
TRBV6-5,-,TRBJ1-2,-,TGTGCCAGCTCTCCCGGGACGTTTAACCATGGCTACACCTTC,CASSPGTFNHGYTF
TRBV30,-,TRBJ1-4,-,TGTGCCTGGACAGGGAATAATGAAAAACTGTTTTTT,CAWTGNNEKLFF
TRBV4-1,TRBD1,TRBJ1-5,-,TGCGCCAGCAGCCAAGACAGGGGGTCACAGCCCCAGCATTTT,CASSQDRGSQPQHF
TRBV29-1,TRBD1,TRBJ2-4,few,TGCAGCGCTCAGGGGGACGTAGCCAAAAACATTCAGTACTTC,CSAQGDVAKNIQYF
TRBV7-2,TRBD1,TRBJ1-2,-,TGTGCCAGCAGCAACCGGGACAGGACTAGTGGCTACACCTTC,CASSNRDRTSGYTF
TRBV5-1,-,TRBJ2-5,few,TGCGCCAGCAGCTTTGAGCGAATCCAAGAGACCCAGTACTTC,CASSFERIQETQYF
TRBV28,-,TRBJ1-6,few,TGTGCCAGCAGTTTACAGGGATATAATTCACCCCTCCACTTT,CASSLQGYNSPLHF
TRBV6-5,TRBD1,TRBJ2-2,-,TGTGCCAGCAGGCCGGGACAGGGGCCCGGGGAGCTGTTTTTT,CASRPGQGPGELFF
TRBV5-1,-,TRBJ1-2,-,TGCGCCAGCAGCTTGGACGTGGCAGGCCCAGAATATGGCTACACCTTC,CASSLDVAGPEYGYTF
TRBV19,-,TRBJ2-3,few,TGTGCCAGTAGTTTGGGACTCTCGGATACGCAGTATTTT,CASSLGLSDTQYF
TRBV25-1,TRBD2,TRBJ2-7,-,TGTGCCAGCAGTGAAGGCCCCAGCGGGGGGTACTCCTACGAGCAGTACTTC,CASSEGPSGGYSYEQYF
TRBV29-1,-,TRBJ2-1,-,TGCAGCGTTGAAGAGGGAGGAATTGCGCACGATGAGCAGTTCTTC,CSVEEGGIAHDEQFF
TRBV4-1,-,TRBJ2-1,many,TGCGCCAGCAGCCAATATAAAGCTGAATCCTACAATGAGCAGTTCTTC,CASSQYKAESYNEQFF
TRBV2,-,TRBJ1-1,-,TGTGCCAGCAGTGATGTCGGGAACACTGGAGCTTTCTTT,CASSDVGNTGAFF
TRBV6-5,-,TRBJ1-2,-,TGTGCCAGCAGTTACGTGAGAGAAACAGGGAACTATGGCTACACCTTC,CASSYVRETGNYGYTF
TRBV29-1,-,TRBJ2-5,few,TGCAGCGTTGAAGTCAGCTTAGGGCAGGCCCACCAAGAGACCCAGTACTTC,CSVEVSLGQAHQETQYF